The rows below give T cell receptor beta chains drawn from one sample of a study of blood T cell repertoires in COVID-19. Method: immunoSEQ multiplex PCR; TCRdb's copy keeps in-frame clones and lacks some. The sample has under 85,000 clones, around four fifths seen once. Material for sequencing was peripheral blood. These receptors were collected from a human donor in a cohort sampled during active COVID-19. CDR3s include the opening cysteine and the closing phenylalanine or tryptophan. The order of the fields is clone size, V gene, CDR3 protein. A clone size is listed for some rows: how often the clone was seen (once, few, many), or a class if it is expanded.

>-|TRBV7-9
CASSLPGQSSGANVLTF
>few|TRBV5-6
CASSLARNYGYTF
>-|TRBV11-2
CASSLTASPYNEQFF
>-|TRBV5-4
CASSPTGGAGANVLTF
>-|TRBV2
CASSEQGAGEQYF
>-|TRBV6-5
CASSYLPPTGDGYTF
>-|TRBV28
CASSLATGGGNQPQHF
>-|TRBV6-5
CASSLRQDTYEQYF
>few|TRBV11-2
CASRDGLSYEQYF
>-|TRBV7-9
CASSLEGQEAFF
>-|TRBV25-1
CASSESNRVNSPLHF
>few|TRBV18
CASSPITEGRQPQHF
>-|TRBV10-1
CASSELTGKRYEQYF